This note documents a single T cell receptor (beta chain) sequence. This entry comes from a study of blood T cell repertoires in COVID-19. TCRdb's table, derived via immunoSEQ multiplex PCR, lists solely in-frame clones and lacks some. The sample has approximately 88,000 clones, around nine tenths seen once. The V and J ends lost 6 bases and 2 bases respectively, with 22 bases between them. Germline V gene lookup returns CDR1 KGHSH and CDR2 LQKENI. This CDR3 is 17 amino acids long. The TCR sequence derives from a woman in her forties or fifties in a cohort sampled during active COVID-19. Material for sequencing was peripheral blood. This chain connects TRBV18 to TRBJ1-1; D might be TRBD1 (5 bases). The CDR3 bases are TGTGCCAGCTCCTCCACCACGCTGGGGCAGATCAACACTGAAGCTTTCTTT. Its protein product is CASSSTTLGQINTEAFF.